This TCR beta chain was recorded in a study of blood T cell repertoires in COVID-19. V lost 2 bases to trimming and J lost 7 bases, with 12 bases between them. The CDR3 loop spans 15 amino acids. The V gene's germline CDR1 is KGHSH and CDR2 LQKENI. This clone was observed once. TCRdb keeps only in-frame clones here, not all; method: immunoSEQ multiplex PCR. The table records about 170,000 clones, 85% to 90% of them present only once. The receptor's source is a man aged 50 to 59 who had recovered from COVID-19. The J gene is TRBJ1-6, the V gene TRBV18, with D hard to call. The source material was peripheral blood. CDR3 sequence reads: CASSPETSGNSPLHF. In DNA form, the CDR3 reads TGTGCCAGCTCACCAGAGACATCGGGGAATTCACCCCTCCACTTT.